One and the same sample provided the 13 T cell receptor beta chains below, sequenced in a study of blood T cell repertoires in COVID-19. The assay was immunoSEQ multiplex PCR, and TCRdb's table has in-frame clones only and misses some. This table holds fewer than 400,000 clones, around 88% found once. The sequencing input was peripheral blood. The receptors derive from a man aged 25-45 years with active or convalescent COVID-19.

This clone was observed a handful of times. This chain joins TRBV28 and TRBJ1-5; D uncertain. V was trimmed by 5 bases and J by 7 bases, leaving 21 bases between them. CDR1 and CDR2 from the germline V gene are MDHEN and SYDVKM. The CDR3 is 16 residues long. CDR3 sequence (DNA): TGTGCCAGCAGTCTCCGGACCGGGATCCCAGGACAGCCCCAGCATTTT. This encodes CASSLRTGIPGQPQHF. The full variable domain, its missing parts supplied by reference TRBV28 and TRBJ1-5, is DVKVTQSSRYLVKRTGEKVFLECVQDMDHENMFWYRQDPGLGLRLIYFSYDVKMKEKGDIPEGYSVSREKKERFSLILESASTNQTSMYLCASSLRTGIPGQPQHFGDGTRLSIL.

Only one count was recorded for this clone. The chain carries TRBV30 and TRBJ2-1; 8 positions agree with TRBD2. The CDR3 is made up of 14 amino acids. Trimming removed 6 bases from V and 8 bases from J; junction bases left unmatched: 12. Germline values: CDR1 GTSNPN, CDR2 SVGIG (reference sequence). The CDR3 DNA sequence: TGTGCCTGCCCGAGGAGCGGGAGTAAGTATGAGCAGTTCTTC. It encodes CACPRSGSKYEQFF.

This clone was seen once. The rearrangement joins TRBV29-1 to TRBJ2-7; TRBD2 is a possible D gene (5 bases). CDR1 is SQVTM and CDR2 is ANQGSEA in the germline V gene. Trimming removed 3 bases at V and 6 bases at J, with 15 bases between. The length of the CDR3 is 13 residues. In DNA form, the CDR3 reads TGCAGCGTTGACGAGGGTGGTTCGATCGAGCAGTACTTC. It is translated as CSVDEGGSIEQYF.

This chain links TRBV30 with TRBJ1-3; D is unresolved. The CDR3 sequence is 14 residues long. CDR1 and CDR2 (germline): GTSNPN, SVGIG (reference sequence). As DNA, the CDR3 is TGTAATCGTCTTCCTGAGGTTTCTGGAAACACCATATATTTT. Translation gives CNRLPEVSGNTIYF.

CDR3 protein: CATGGDSYEQYF. CDR3 nucleotides: TGTGCCACCGGAGGGGACTCCTACGAGCAGTACTTC. V usage is TRBV5-4 and J usage is TRBJ2-7; maybe TRBD2 (6 bases). CDR3 size: 12 residues. The germline CDR1 and CDR2 sequences are SGHNT and YYREEE (reference sequence). Trimming stripped 9 bases from V and 0 bases from J, with 10 bases between.

Only a few counts were recorded for this clone. The gene calls are TRBV21-1 and TRBJ2-4; the table names TRBD2, a call not compared with the DNA. TRBV21-1 counts as a pseudogene. The CDR3 length is 17 residues. The DNA for the CDR3 is TGTGCCAGCAGCAAGGTGGCGAAGGAGGGGGCCAAAAACATTCAGTACTTC. Translating it yields CASSKVAKEGAKNIQYF.

V gene TRBV6-5 combines with J gene TRBJ2-7, with a tentative D call TRBD2 (6 bases). V dropped 10 bases and J dropped 3 bases, with 16 bases sitting between them. There are 13 residues in the CDR3. Germline-derived CDR1 and CDR2 are MNHEY and SVGAGI. DNA for the CDR3: TGTGCCACCCGGGACTTTGGAATCTACGAGCAGTACTTC. It codes for CATRDFGIYEQYF.

This rearrangement joins TRBV28 to TRBJ2-1, with TRBD2 matching over 11 bases. V was pared by 6 bases and J by 4 bases, with 8 bases of the junction left unmatched. Germline CDR1 and CDR2: MDHEN and SYDVKM. This CDR3 is built from 16 residues. CDR3 sequence: CASRHLLAGVYNEQFF. CDR3 nucleotide sequence: TGTGCCAGCAGGCACTTACTAGCGGGAGTTTACAATGAGCAGTTCTTC.

V gene TRBV15 combines with J gene TRBJ2-7, with 9 bases aligning to TRBD2. The V gene's germline CDR1 is LNHNV and CDR2 YYDKDF (reference sequence). The CDR3 loop spans 13 amino acids. J was trimmed by 6 bases and V by 8 bases; bases with no gene match: 8. The CDR3 sequence: CATRGGAPSEQYF. The CDR3 DNA sequence: TGTGCCACCCGCGGGGGGGCACCCTCCGAGCAGTACTTC.

This rearrangement joins TRBV7-2 to TRBJ1-5; TRBD1 matches at 7 bases. Unmatched junction bases numbered 7, after V lost 2 bases and J lost 3 bases. There are 16 residues in the CDR3. Germline V CDR1 and CDR2: SGHTA, FQGNSA. CDR3 region: CASSLFGGGINQPQHF. Here the CDR3 DNA reads TGTGCCAGCAGCTTATTTGGAGGGGGCATCAATCAGCCCCAGCATTTT.

The J gene is TRBJ2-1, the V gene TRBV20-1; D is undetermined. The germline V gene has CDR1 DFQATT and CDR2 SNEGSKA (reference sequence). This CDR3 spans 15 amino acids. Trimming took off 3 bases at V and 8 bases at J, with 20 bases between the two ends. The CDR3 protein is CSASDPRVLLDEQFF. The CDR3, as DNA: TGCAGTGCTAGTGACCCCCGAGTTTTACTCGATGAGCAGTTCTTC.

The CDR3 region has the DNA TGTGCCAGCAGTCCCCCTCTAGCGGGGGGGCCCGAGCAGTACTTC. The encoded protein is CASSPPLAGGPEQYF. The chain is built from TRBV2 and TRBJ2-7; 12 bases fit TRBD2. This CDR3 spans 15 amino acids. V shed 5 bases, J shed 6 bases, and the junction held 8 bases outside the gene matches. CDR1 SNHLY and CDR2 FYNNEI come from the germline V gene.

The J gene is TRBJ2-5, the V gene TRBV27, with D unresolved. CDR1 is MNHEY, CDR2 SMNVEV, per germline (reference sequence). The CDR3 totals 15 residues. Trimming removed 4 bases from V and 2 bases from J, with 14 bases in between. The DNA for the CDR3 is TGTGCCAGCAGTTCCCCTACCGATGATCAAGAGACCCAGTACTTC. Translated: CASSSPTDDQETQYF.